What follows describes a single T cell receptor beta chain. Its antigen is as yet unknown. This sample is drawn from a study of cytomegalovirus exposure and HLA in healthy donors. The PCR used 60 Vbeta and 13 Jbeta primers. Assay: immunoSEQ multiplex PCR; the TCRdb copy retains only in-frame clones and omits some. The table shows about 130,000 clones, with roughly 72% occurring only once. V was clipped by 4 bases and J by 3 bases, with 13 bases between them. The CDR3 covers 14 residues. Germline assignment: CDR1 SGHRS and CDR2 YFSETQ. Nominally healthy donors were sampled, though unrecorded immune exposures were likely. General study findings and limits: In a later analysis, compared with equally common non-associated chains, HLA-associated beta chains were more expanded. In the analysis, some V segments, TRBV6-2 and TRBV6-3 included, were excluded as indistinguishable.

The chain joins TRBV5-1 to TRBJ2-5; tentatively, D is TRBD2 (6 bases). Sequenced: PBMCs. The sequence came from a woman between 50 and 59 years old in good health and CMV-seronegative. The DNA of the CDR3 is TGCGCCAGCAGCGGAGGGGTATTGAAAGAGACCCAGTACTTC. Residues: CASSGGVLKETQYF.